The rows below give T cell receptor beta chains drawn from one sample of a study of blood T cell repertoires in COVID-19. Sequencing was performed with immunoSEQ multiplex PCR; in TCRdb, only in-frame clones are kept and a portion is missing. The data show tens of thousands of clones, about 86% seen once. The material sequenced was peripheral blood. The receptors shown here come from a human donor in a cohort sampled during active COVID-19. CDR3s include the opening cysteine and the closing phenylalanine or tryptophan.

V gene: TRBV28; J gene: TRBJ2-7; CDR3 protein: CASIQEGEQYF
V gene: TRBV4-2; J gene: TRBJ2-2; CDR3 protein: CASSRNSGRPGAGELFF
V gene: TRBV7-8; J gene: TRBJ2-1; CDR3 protein: CASSLGQSNEQFF
V gene: TRBV3-1/TRBV3-2; J gene: TRBJ2-5; CDR3 protein: CASSTRTSKETQYF
V gene: TRBV28; J gene: TRBJ2-7; CDR3 protein: CASRPQGKSSEQYF
V gene: TRBV4-3; J gene: TRBJ2-2; CDR3 protein: CASSQDLRTGVTGELFF
V gene: TRBV5-1; J gene: TRBJ1-5; CDR3 protein: CASSRLDRQNQPQHF
V gene: TRBV24-1; J gene: TRBJ2-2; CDR3 protein: CATSDPTQGARAGELFF
V gene: TRBV19; J gene: TRBJ2-5; CDR3 protein: CASSILAFQETQYF
V gene: TRBV27; J gene: TRBJ2-2; CDR3 protein: CASSFLAGRDTGELFF
V gene: TRBV12-3/TRBV12-4; J gene: TRBJ2-5; CDR3 protein: CASSRWRQETQYF
V gene: TRBV18; J gene: TRBJ1-2; CDR3 protein: CASSHQGGEGYTF
V gene: TRBV7-9; J gene: TRBJ1-2; CDR3 protein: CASSFITGTGTNYGYTF
V gene: TRBV28; J gene: TRBJ2-1; CDR3 protein: CASSSPWDRADNEQFF
V gene: TRBV7-3; J gene: TRBJ2-5; CDR3 protein: CASSPRQGARETQYF
V gene: TRBV14; J gene: TRBJ1-4; CDR3 protein: CASSQGGLSEKLFF
V gene: TRBV9; J gene: TRBJ1-2; CDR3 protein: CASSVGGEPYGYTF
V gene: TRBV3-1/TRBV3-2; J gene: TRBJ2-7; CDR3 protein: CASSRARQGQKSYEQYF
V gene: TRBV6-5; J gene: TRBJ1-2; CDR3 protein: CASSKYDPGSYGYTF
V gene: TRBV6-2/TRBV6-3; J gene: TRBJ2-3; CDR3 protein: CASSYSSGSTDTQYF
V gene: TRBV18; J gene: TRBJ2-7; CDR3 protein: CASRGTASSYEQYF
V gene: TRBV18; J gene: TRBJ1-4; CDR3 protein: CASSPKPTGVNEKLFF
V gene: TRBV18; J gene: TRBJ2-1; CDR3 protein: CASSPPREVNNEQFF
V gene: TRBV6-2/TRBV6-3; J gene: TRBJ2-7; CDR3 protein: CASSNTRIEQYF
V gene: TRBV9; J gene: TRBJ2-7; CDR3 protein: CASSVAGTSGYEQYF
V gene: TRBV28; J gene: TRBJ1-2; CDR3 protein: CASSPPRTGDGYTF
V gene: TRBV6-6; J gene: TRBJ2-7; CDR3 protein: CASRRETSGWEQYF
V gene: TRBV6-2/TRBV6-3; J gene: TRBJ1-2; CDR3 protein: CASSGTGRIYGYTF
V gene: TRBV7-3; J gene: TRBJ1-2; CDR3 protein: CASSFLKTGDGYTF
V gene: TRBV15; J gene: TRBJ2-3; CDR3 protein: CATRYSGNTDTQYF
V gene: TRBV3-1/TRBV3-2; J gene: TRBJ2-3; CDR3 protein: CASSQYRASGMGSTDTQYF
V gene: TRBV28; J gene: TRBJ1-5; CDR3 protein: CATRTGAQPQHF
V gene: TRBV7-9; J gene: TRBJ2-2; CDR3 protein: CASSSPLEVANTGELFF
V gene: TRBV18; J gene: TRBJ1-2; CDR3 protein: CASSPSQDGYTF
V gene: TRBV9; J gene: TRBJ2-1; CDR3 protein: CASSVAGQGRDEQFF
V gene: TRBV28; J gene: TRBJ2-6; CDR3 protein: CASTPAGDSGANVLTF
V gene: TRBV5-1; J gene: TRBJ1-1; CDR3 protein: CASSLVQPGEAFF
V gene: TRBV2; J gene: TRBJ2-6; CDR3 protein: CASLRYWTGANVLTF
V gene: TRBV12-3/TRBV12-4; J gene: TRBJ1-3; CDR3 protein: CASSLYAGNTIYF
V gene: TRBV19; J gene: TRBJ2-2; CDR3 protein: CASSPTSGSLKVAGELFF
V gene: TRBV12-5; J gene: TRBJ2-7; CDR3 protein: CASGSHYSGGEQYF
V gene: TRBV10-3; J gene: TRBJ2-3; CDR3 protein: CAISHSGISTDTQYF
V gene: TRBV6-5; J gene: TRBJ2-7; CDR3 protein: CASSYAGQGLNEQYF
V gene: TRBV28; J gene: TRBJ2-7; CDR3 protein: CASSKIAGGSWYEQYF
V gene: TRBV27; J gene: TRBJ1-3; CDR3 protein: CASSRHFSGNTIYF
V gene: TRBV3-1/TRBV3-2; J gene: TRBJ1-2; CDR3 protein: CASSRTVPNYGYTF
V gene: TRBV10-2; J gene: TRBJ2-2; CDR3 protein: CASRGAGELFF
V gene: TRBV19; J gene: TRBJ1-1; CDR3 protein: CASRGGVTEAFF
V gene: TRBV28; J gene: TRBJ1-1; CDR3 protein: CASSPREEAFF
V gene: TRBV2; J gene: TRBJ2-7; CDR3 protein: CASKGRDYEQYF
V gene: TRBV11-3; J gene: TRBJ2-5; CDR3 protein: CASSLGTGGAQETQYF
V gene: TRBV5-1; J gene: TRBJ1-1; CDR3 protein: CASSSRQGNTEAFF
V gene: TRBV6-5; J gene: TRBJ2-1; CDR3 protein: CASRRLAGGYNEQFF